This T cell receptor (beta chain) derives from a study of early T cells in non-severe SARS-CoV-2 infection. Study overall: The study sequenced bulk RNA from unsorted whole blood, with chains unpaired. Study findings and constraints: VDJdb matching skewed toward anti-spike CD8 responses, missing private and CD4 specificities.

About this clonotype: What it recognizes is unknown.

In germline, CDR1 is MNHNY, CDR2 SVGAGI (reference sequence). Trimming removed 0 bases from V and 3 bases from J, with 8 bases in between. The CDR3 is made up of 14 amino acids. Individually, cDNA molecules had unique molecular identifiers attached to them. TCRdb reprocessed the 5' RACE reads via MiXCR and lists one record per CDR3 protein. The sample lists just over 95,000 distinct CDR3 sequences; about 11% were seen once. This receptor was identified in an adult who was a healthcare worker with PCR-confirmed SARS-CoV-2 infection or an uninfected control (not recorded which). This chain uses TRBV6-6 with TRBJ1-1; D may be TRBD1 (6 bases). The specimen was whole blood, collected at baseline. CDR3 region: CASSYSGGYTEAFF. The CDR3 DNA reads TGTGCCAGCAGTTACTCAGGGGGATACACTGAAGCTTTCTTT.